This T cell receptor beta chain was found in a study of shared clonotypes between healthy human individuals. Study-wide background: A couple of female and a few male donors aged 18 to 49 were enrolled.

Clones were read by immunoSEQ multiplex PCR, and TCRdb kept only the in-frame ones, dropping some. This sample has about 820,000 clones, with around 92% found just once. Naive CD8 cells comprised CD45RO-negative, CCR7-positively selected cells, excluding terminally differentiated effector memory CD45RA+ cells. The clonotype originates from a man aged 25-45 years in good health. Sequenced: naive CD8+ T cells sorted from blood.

The chain's CDR3 is CASSSSRGGLNEKLFF. The CDR3 DNA is TGTGCCAGCAGCTCCTCTAGAGGGGGACTTAATGAAAAACTGTTTTTT. V usage is TRBV7-2 and J usage is TRBJ1-4; tentatively, D is TRBD1 (6 bases). The CDR3 is made up of 16 amino acids. Germline V gives CDR1 SGHTA, CDR2 FQGNSA. V lost 4 bases and J lost 4, with 16 bases in between.